A selection of T cell receptor beta chains follows, all from one sample in a study of beta chain features in type 1 diabetes. Profiled with immunoSEQ multiplex PCR; TCRdb holds only in-frame clones, not every one. The top ten hold roughly 0.015% of the sample, which has about 340,000 clones, around an eighth seen once. Sequencing used naive CD4+ T cells from blood. Every receptor here comes from a woman in her late teens or twenties with type 1 diabetes. CDR3s include the opening cysteine and the closing phenylalanine or tryptophan. The order of the fields is J gene, D gene, V gene, clone size, CDR3 protein, CDR3 DNA. D genes are given only for firm matches. The listing skips clone size in some rows; elsewhere it reads once, few, many or a size class.

>TRBJ2-1|TRBD2|TRBV5-4|few
CASSLAASGNEQFF
TGTGCCAGCAGCTTGGCGGCTAGCGGCAATGAGCAGTTCTTC
>TRBJ2-4|TRBD2|TRBV7-9|.
CASSSGQLIAGGQYF
TGTGCCAGCAGCTCGGGACAGCTTATAGCGGGAGGGCAGTACTTC
>TRBJ1-2|.|TRBV6-8|few
CASRTTDGANYGYTF
TGTGCCAGCAGAACCACTGACGGGGCTAACTATGGCTACACCTTC
>TRBJ1-3|.|TRBV2|.
CASRTPRDTDRIAGNTIYF
TGTGCCAGCAGAACGCCCCGGGACACGGATCGGATAGCTGGAAACACCATATATTTT
>TRBJ2-7|.|TRBV27|.
CASSLSAAPYEQYF
TGTGCCAGCAGTTTATCAGCGGCACCCTACGAGCAGTACTTC
>TRBJ2-1|TRBD2|TRBV28|few
CASSLGGAVEQFF
TGTGCCAGCAGTCTCGGGGGGGCCGTTGAGCAGTTCTTC
>TRBJ2-5|.|TRBV21-1|few
CASSKRGRTGTQYF
TGTGCCAGCAGCAAAAGAGGGCGGACCGGGACCCAGTACTTC
>TRBJ2-7|TRBD1|TRBV7-9|.
CASSLASGTAYEQYF
TGTGCCAGCAGCTTAGCGTCCGGGACAGCCTACGAGCAGTACTTC
>TRBJ2-1|.|TRBV20-1|.
CSARLAEQFF
TGCAGTGCTAGACTAGCGGAGCAGTTCTTC
>TRBJ2-3|TRBD2|TRBV5-4|.
CASSLESGGSRTDTQYF
TGTGCCAGCAGCTTGGAGTCGGGCGGGAGTAGAACAGATACGCAGTATTTT
>TRBJ2-1|TRBD1|TRBV9|few
CASSVGSRRGRNEQFF
TGTGCCAGCAGCGTAGGAAGTCGTAGGGGGCGGAATGAGCAGTTCTTC
>TRBJ1-2|TRBD1|TRBV29-1|.
CSVVVAGGNGYTF
TGCAGCGTTGTTGTGGCAGGGGGCAATGGCTACACCTTC
>TRBJ1-4|.|TRBV14|few
CASSQLTVGGEKLFF
TGTGCCAGCAGCCAACTGACAGTGGGAGGGGAAAAACTGTTTTTT
>TRBJ1-1|.|TRBV5-1|few
CASSLDSFGAFF
TGCGCCAGCAGCTTGGACAGTTTTGGAGCTTTCTTT
>TRBJ2-3|.|TRBV11-2|.
CASSLGRTDTQYF
TGTGCCAGCAGCTTAGGGCGCACAGATACGCAGTATTTT
>TRBJ2-7|.|TRBV7-9|.
CASSLGALGSEEQYF
TGTGCCAGCAGCTTAGGGGCCCTGGGTTCCGAAGAGCAGTACTTC
>TRBJ2-3|.|TRBV11-3|few
CASNPGITDTQYF
TGTGCCAGCAACCCGGGAATCACAGATACGCAGTATTTT
>TRBJ2-3|TRBD2|TRBV30|few
CAWSSRRTSGRTDTQYF
TGTGCCTGGAGTTCCAGGAGGACTAGCGGCCGCACAGATACGCAGTATTTT
>TRBJ2-3|.|TRBV14|.
CASSQGLTKYDTQYF
TGTGCCAGCAGCCAAGGACTTACCAAATATGATACGCAGTATTTT